The T cell receptor (beta chain) under discussion was sequenced for a study of cytomegalovirus exposure and HLA in healthy donors. Both 60 Vbeta primers and 13 Jbeta primers went into the PCR. Assay: immunoSEQ multiplex PCR; the TCRdb copy retains only in-frame clones and omits some. Of approximately 210,000 clones in the sample, 70% to 80% were seen once. The sequence derives from a woman aged 45-59 years in good health and CMV-seronegative. The sequencing input was PBMCs.

CDR3 loop: CASSLAGKHYEQYF. CDR3 coding DNA: TGCGCCAGCAGCTTGGCAGGGAAACACTACGAGCAGTACTTC. The chain carries TRBV5-1 and TRBJ2-7; D possibly corresponds to TRBD1 (5 bases). Germline V CDR1 and CDR2: SGHRS, YFSETQ. The CDR3 spans 14 residues. The V end lost 0 bases, the J end lost 3 bases, and 10 bases lay between the germline ends.